Presented here are 21 T cell receptor beta chains from one specimen sequenced in a study of blood T cell repertoires in COVID-19 (dated by TCRdb to 2018 to 2021). Preparation of the library involved the immunoSEQ multiplex PCR assay. What TCRdb holds here is the immuneACCESS table cut down to in-frame rearrangements. Part of the clones is not present; checked against another copy, under half of the missing clones reflect an unresolved V gene, and the others are unexplained. Across this sample there are under 200,000 clones, with over 80% seen only once. The ten largest make up 2.5% to 3.5% of the sample. Sequenced: peripheral blood. These receptors originate from a woman aged 55-70 years with acute or convalescent COVID-19.

V and J are TRBV12-3 or TRBV12-4 and TRBJ1-2, with 9 bases matching TRBD1. With V trimmed by 3 bases and J by 6 bases, 2 bases remained unmatched. CDR3 length equals 13 residues. Here the CDR3 DNA reads TGTGCCAGCAGTTTCCGGGACAGGGATGGCTACACCTTC. Translated: CASSFRDRDGYTF.

This clone was counted a few times. The chain combines TRBV5-8 with TRBJ2-1; D gene ambiguous. In germline, CDR1 is SGHTS, CDR2 YDEGEE. Deletions cut 4 bases from V and 0 bases from J, with 14 bases between. CDR3 length equals 16 residues. CDR3 bases: TGTGCCAGCAGCGGCCCCCCGAGGAGCTCCTACAATGAGCAGTTCTTC. Its translation is CASSGPPRSSYNEQFF.

This rearrangement joins TRBV11-2 to TRBJ2-3; D gene unclear. The CDR3 runs 14 residues. CDR1 is SGHAT, CDR2 FQNNGV, per germline. V was trimmed by 2 bases and J by 2 bases, leaving 8 bases between them. The CDR3 sequence is CASSLNSITDTQYF. The CDR3 DNA sequence: TGTGCCAGCAGCTTAAATTCTATCACAGATACGCAGTATTTT.

The V call is TRBV6-2 or TRBV6-3, the J call TRBJ2-3, with 7 bases matching TRBD2. This CDR3 comprises 19 residues. The V gene's germline CDR1 is MNHEY and CDR2 SVGEGT. Losses at the gene ends were 0 bases for V and 4 bases for J; bases not matched to a gene: 16. The CDR3 loop is CASSYSVLAMRVEADTQYF. As DNA, the CDR3 is TGTGCCAGCAGTTACTCGGTACTAGCGATGCGGGTAGAGGCAGATACGCAGTATTTT.

V is TRBV6-5 and J is TRBJ2-3, with 7 bases aligning to TRBD2. The germline gives CDR1 MNHEY, CDR2 SVGAGI. This CDR3 is 12 amino acids long. CDR3 nucleotide sequence: TGTGTAATAGGGGACTACTTGAGCACGCAGTATTTT. Protein: CVIGDYLSTQYF.

This chain links TRBV6-5 with TRBJ2-2, with TRBD2 matching over 9 bases. The ends lost 5 bases at V and 6 bases at J; junction bases unmatched: 7. Germline CDR1 is MNHEY and CDR2 is SVGAGI. The CDR3 has 15 residues. As DNA, the CDR3 is TGTGCCAGCAGTAAGGACCGCGGGAGGGCCGGGGAGCTGTTTTTT. This sequence encodes CASSKDRGRAGELFF.

This sequence joins TRBV3-1 (or the pseudogene TRBV3-2) and TRBJ1-2; 7 bases map to TRBD1. V shed 2 bases and J 4 bases; nucleotides not matched to a gene: 7. This CDR3 is built from 15 residues. CDR1 and CDR2 from the germline V gene are LGHDT and YNNKEL (reference sequence). The CDR3 is CASSQRGGAGYGYTF. The DNA of the CDR3 is TGTGCCAGCAGCCAAAGAGGGGGCGCAGGCTATGGCTACACCTTC.

The chain carries TRBV5-5 and TRBJ2-7, with TRBD1 matching over 8 bases. The germline V gene has CDR1 SGHKS and CDR2 YYEKEE (reference sequence). The CDR3 length is 15 residues. The V and J ends lost 2 bases and 1 base, in that order; junction bases with no gene match: 5. For the CDR3, the DNA is TGTGCCAGCAGCTTTTGGGACAGGTCTTCCTACGAGCAGTACTTC. Translated: CASSFWDRSSYEQYF.

This clone appeared a few times. This chain links TRBV5-1 with TRBJ1-4; 9 positions agree with TRBD1. The ends lost 4 bases at V and 7 bases at J; junction bases unmatched: 8. This CDR3 has 15 amino acids. CDR1 SGHRS and CDR2 YFSETQ come from the germline V gene. As DNA, the CDR3 is TGCGCCAGCAGCACCGGACAGGGGATGGGTGAAAAACTGTTTTTT. This encodes CASSTGQGMGEKLFF.

The chain links TRBV24-1 to TRBJ1-4; D perhaps matches TRBD1 (5 bases). Germline lookup yields CDR1 KGHDR and CDR2 SFDVKD. This CDR3 comprises 13 residues. V dropped 7 bases and J dropped 5 bases, with 10 bases sitting between them. The CDR3 sequence: CATRDSLNEKLFF. The CDR3 nucleotides read TGTGCCACCAGAGACAGCTTAAATGAAAAACTGTTTTTT.

The CDR3 sequence: CSASPRTSGYNEQFF. CDR3 nucleotides: TGCAGTGCTAGTCCAAGGACTAGCGGTTACAATGAGCAGTTCTTC. The V and J genes are TRBV20-1 and TRBJ2-1, with 10 positions matching TRBD2. Per the germline V gene, CDR1 is DFQATT and CDR2 is SNEGSKA (reference sequence). V shed 3 bases and J 4 bases; nucleotides not matched to a gene: 6. The CDR3 is made up of 15 amino acids.

V is TRBV19 and J is TRBJ1-2; a weak D match, TRBD1 (6 bases). With 11 bases removed from V and 2 bases from J, the gap between germline ends came to 15 bases. CDR3 size: 13 residues. Germline V gene lookup returns CDR1 LNHDA and CDR2 SQIVND (reference sequence). CDR3 residues: CAVNSGTNYGYTF. CDR3 coding DNA: TGTGCCGTGAATTCCGGGACAAACTATGGCTACACCTTC.

The chain recombines TRBV12-3 or TRBV12-4 with TRBJ2-1, with TRBD2 matching over 7 bases. The length of the CDR3 is 12 residues. After removal of 3 bases from V and 10 bases from J, the junction contained 3 bases not matched to a gene. CDR3 DNA: TGTGCCAGCAGTTTTTGGGGAGGGGAGCAGTTCTTC. Encoded protein: CASSFWGGEQFF.

This clone was detected a few times. The chain uses TRBV7-3 and TRBJ1-1; D possibly corresponds to TRBD1 (5 bases). The CDR3 sequence is 13 residues long. Germline V gene lookup returns CDR1 SGHTA and CDR2 FQGTGA. V was clipped by 2 bases and J by 1 base, with 5 bases between them. The CDR3 DNA sequence: TGTGCCAGCAGCTTACAGGGGAACACTGAAGCTTTCTTT. This sequence encodes CASSLQGNTEAFF.

V is TRBV20-1 and J is TRBJ1-2, with a tentative D call TRBD1 (5 bases). Germline loops: CDR1 DFQATT, CDR2 SNEGSKA (reference sequence). The CDR3 is made up of 11 amino acids. Deletions cut 6 bases from V and 6 bases from J, with 11 bases between. The CDR3 bases are TGCAGTGCCTTCAGGGCGAATGGCTACACCTTC. It specifies CSAFRANGYTF.

Only a few counts were recorded for this clone. The V call is TRBV11-2, the J call TRBJ1-1, with TRBD1 identical over 7 bases. The trim removed 4 bases at V and 0 bases at J, leaving 5 bases unmatched. The germline V gene encodes CDR1 SGHAT and CDR2 FQNNGV. CDR3 length: 15 residues. The CDR3 region is CASSSLGQMNTEAFF. The CDR3 DNA reads TGTGCCAGCAGCTCACTGGGACAGATGAACACTGAAGCTTTCTTT.

V gene TRBV6-5 combines with J gene TRBJ1-6; 9 bases map to TRBD1. Germline V CDR1 and CDR2: MNHEY, SVGAGI. The CDR3 sequence is 15 residues long. Germline trimming cut 5 bases from V and 6 bases from J; bases unmatched to any gene: 5. CDR3 DNA sequence: TGTGCCAGCAGTCCACAGGGGGCGCGTAATTCACCCCTCCACTTT. Translation gives CASSPQGARNSPLHF.

The chain combines TRBV7-9 with TRBJ2-7, with 9 bases that match TRBD1. The length of the CDR3 is 16 residues. Trimming at V came to 5 bases and at J to 0 bases, leaving 8 bases not matched to a gene. Germline CDR1 and CDR2: SEHNR and FQNEAQ (reference sequence). This CDR3 is CASSRNRGPSSYEQYF. The DNA for the CDR3 is TGTGCCAGCAGCCGAAACAGGGGGCCGAGCTCCTACGAGCAGTACTTC.

The chain employs TRBV9 and TRBJ2-5, with 13 bases identical to TRBD2. J was trimmed by 4 bases and V by 0 bases; bases with no gene match: 3. The CDR3 sequence is 16 residues long. Germline-derived CDR1 and CDR2 are SGDLS and YYNGEE. The CDR3 bases are TGTGCCAGCAGCGTAGGACTAGCGGGAGGTCCAGAGACCCAGTACTTC. Its translation is CASSVGLAGGPETQYF.

This clone was found once. This sequence joins TRBV6-4 and TRBJ2-1; 9 nucleotides line up with TRBD1. Germline CDR1 reads MRHNA; CDR2 reads SNTAGT. The CDR3 runs 15 residues. The ends lost 6 bases at V and 4 bases at J; junction bases unmatched: 7. Here the CDR3 reads CASRAQGALYNEQFF. In DNA, the CDR3 is TGTGCCAGCAGAGCACAGGGGGCCCTTTACAATGAGCAGTTCTTC.

The rearrangement joins TRBV5-1 to TRBJ1-3; possible D gene TRBD1, 6 bases. Germline lookup yields CDR1 SGHRS and CDR2 YFSETQ. The CDR3 length is 15 residues. V was cut by 4 bases and J by 0 bases, with 11 bases left in between. The CDR3 protein is CASSVEGGSGNTIYF. The DNA of the CDR3 is TGCGCCAGCAGCGTGGAAGGGGGCTCTGGAAACACCATATATTTT.